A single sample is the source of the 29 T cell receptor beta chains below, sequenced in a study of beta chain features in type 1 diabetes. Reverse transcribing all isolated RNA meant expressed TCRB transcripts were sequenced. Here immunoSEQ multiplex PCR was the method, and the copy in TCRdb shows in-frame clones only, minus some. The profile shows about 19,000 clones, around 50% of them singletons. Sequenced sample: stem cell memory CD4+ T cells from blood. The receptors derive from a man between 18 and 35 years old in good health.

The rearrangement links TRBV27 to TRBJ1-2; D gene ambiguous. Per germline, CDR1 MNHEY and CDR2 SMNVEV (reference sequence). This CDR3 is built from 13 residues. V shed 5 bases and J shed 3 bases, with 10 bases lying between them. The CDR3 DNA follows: TGTGCCAGCAGTCGGACGGAGGACTATGGCTACACCTTC. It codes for CASSRTEDYGYTF.

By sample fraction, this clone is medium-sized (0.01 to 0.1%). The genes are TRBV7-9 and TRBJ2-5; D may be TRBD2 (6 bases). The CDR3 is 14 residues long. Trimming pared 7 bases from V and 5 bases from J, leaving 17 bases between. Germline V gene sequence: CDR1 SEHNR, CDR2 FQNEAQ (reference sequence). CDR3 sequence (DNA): TGTGCCAGCACAACCGCGGGGCAAACGGAGACCCAGTACTTC. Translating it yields CASTTAGQTETQYF. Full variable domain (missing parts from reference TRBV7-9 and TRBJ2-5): DTGVSQNPRHKITKRGQNVTFRCDPISEHNRLYWYRQTLGQGPEFLTYFQNEAQLEKSRLLSDRFSAERPKGSFSTLEIQRTEQGDSAMYLCASTTAGQTETQYFGPGTRLLVL.

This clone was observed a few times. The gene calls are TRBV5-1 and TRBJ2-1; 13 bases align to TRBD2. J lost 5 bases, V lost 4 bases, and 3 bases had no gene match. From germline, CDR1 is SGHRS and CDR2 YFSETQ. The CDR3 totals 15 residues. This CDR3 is CASSPGLAGNNEQFF. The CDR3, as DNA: TGCGCCAGCAGCCCGGGACTAGCGGGAAACAATGAGCAGTTCTTC.

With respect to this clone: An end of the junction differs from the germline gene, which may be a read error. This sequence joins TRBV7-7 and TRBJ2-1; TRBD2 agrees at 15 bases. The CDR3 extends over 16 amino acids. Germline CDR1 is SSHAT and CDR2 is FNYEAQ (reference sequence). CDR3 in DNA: TGTGCTAGCAGCTTAGGACTAGCGGGAGGGCCGGATGAGCAGTTCTTC. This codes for CASSLGLAGGPDEQFF.

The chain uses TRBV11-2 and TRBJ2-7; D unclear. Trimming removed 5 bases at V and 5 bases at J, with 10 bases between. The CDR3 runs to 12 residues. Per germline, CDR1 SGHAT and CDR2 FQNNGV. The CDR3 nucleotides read TGTGCCAGCAGCCCACACGCGGACGAGCAGTACTTC. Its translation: CASSPHADEQYF.

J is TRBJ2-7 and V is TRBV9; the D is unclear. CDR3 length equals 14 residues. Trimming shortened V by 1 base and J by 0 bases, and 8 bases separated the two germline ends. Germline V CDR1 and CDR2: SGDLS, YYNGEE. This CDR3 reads CASSVSGYSYEQYF. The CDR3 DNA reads TGTGCCAGCAGCGTATCGGGTTACTCCTACGAGCAGTACTTC.

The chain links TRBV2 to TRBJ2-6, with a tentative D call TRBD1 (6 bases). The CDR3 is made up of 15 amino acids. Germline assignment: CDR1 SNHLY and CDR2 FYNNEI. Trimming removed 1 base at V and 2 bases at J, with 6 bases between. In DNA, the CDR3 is TGTGCCAGCAGTGAAGGACAGGCTGGGGCCAACGTCCTGACTTTC. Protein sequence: CASSEGQAGANVLTF. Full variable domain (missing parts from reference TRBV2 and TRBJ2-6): EPEVTQTPSHQVTQMGQEVILRCVPISNHLYFYWYRQILGQKVEFLVSFYNNEISEKSEIFDDQFSVERPDGSNFTLKIRSTKLEDSAMYFCASSEGQAGANVLTFGAGSRLTVL.

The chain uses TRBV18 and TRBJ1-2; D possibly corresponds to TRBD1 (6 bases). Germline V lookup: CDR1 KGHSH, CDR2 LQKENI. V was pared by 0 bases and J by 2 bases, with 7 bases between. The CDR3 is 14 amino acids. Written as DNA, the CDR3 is TGTGCCAGCTCACCACCGAGGGGGAACTATGGCTACACCTTC. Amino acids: CASSPPRGNYGYTF.

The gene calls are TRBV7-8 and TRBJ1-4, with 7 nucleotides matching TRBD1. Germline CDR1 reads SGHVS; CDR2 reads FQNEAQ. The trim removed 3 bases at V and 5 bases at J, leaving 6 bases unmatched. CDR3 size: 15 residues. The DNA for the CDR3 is TGTGCCAGCAGCTTCACGACAGGGCGAAATGAAAAACTGTTTTTT. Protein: CASSFTTGRNEKLFF.

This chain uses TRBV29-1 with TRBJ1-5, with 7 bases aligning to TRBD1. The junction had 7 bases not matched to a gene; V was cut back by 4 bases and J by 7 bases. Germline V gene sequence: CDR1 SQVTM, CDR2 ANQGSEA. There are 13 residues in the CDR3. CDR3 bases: TGCAGCGTTGGTGGTCAGGGGGGACAGCCCCAGCATTTT. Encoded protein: CSVGGQGGQPQHF.

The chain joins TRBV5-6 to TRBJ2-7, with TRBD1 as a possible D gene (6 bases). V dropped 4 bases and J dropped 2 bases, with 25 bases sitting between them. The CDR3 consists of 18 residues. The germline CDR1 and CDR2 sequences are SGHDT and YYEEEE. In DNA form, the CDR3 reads TGTGCCAGCAGCCCGACTTCGTCTGTTTCGGACAGACCCTACGAGCAGTACTTC. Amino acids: CASSPTSSVSDRPYEQYF.

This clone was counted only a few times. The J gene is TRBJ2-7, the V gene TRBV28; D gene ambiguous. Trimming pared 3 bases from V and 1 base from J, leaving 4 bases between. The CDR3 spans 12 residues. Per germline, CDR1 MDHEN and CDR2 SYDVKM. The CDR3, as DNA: TGTGCCAGCAGTTTTTCATCCTACGAGCAGTACTTC. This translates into CASSFSSYEQYF.

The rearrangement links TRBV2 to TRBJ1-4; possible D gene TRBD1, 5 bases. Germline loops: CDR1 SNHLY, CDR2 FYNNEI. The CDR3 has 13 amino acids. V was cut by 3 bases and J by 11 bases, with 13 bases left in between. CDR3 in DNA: TGTGCCAGCAGTGAGGGGCCGGAAGGGAAACTGTTTTTT. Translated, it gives CASSEGPEGKLFF.

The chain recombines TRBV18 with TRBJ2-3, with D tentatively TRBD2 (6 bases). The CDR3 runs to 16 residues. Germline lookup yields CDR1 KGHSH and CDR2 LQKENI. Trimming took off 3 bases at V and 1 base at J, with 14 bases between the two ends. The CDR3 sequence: CASSPPEASGTDTQYF. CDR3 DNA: TGTGCCAGCTCACCCCCGGAGGCTAGCGGCACAGATACGCAGTATTTT.

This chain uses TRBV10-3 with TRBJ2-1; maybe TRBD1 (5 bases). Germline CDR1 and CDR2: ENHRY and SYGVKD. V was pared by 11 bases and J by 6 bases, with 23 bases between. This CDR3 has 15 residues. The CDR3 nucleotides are TGTGCCTCGAGAGACCAGGGTTTGGTTGGCAATGAGCAGTTCTTC. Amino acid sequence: CASRDQGLVGNEQFF.

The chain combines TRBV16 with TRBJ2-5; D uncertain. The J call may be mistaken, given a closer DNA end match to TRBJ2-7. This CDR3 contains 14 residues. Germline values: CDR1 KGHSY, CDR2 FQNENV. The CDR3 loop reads CASSQPGRPYEQYF. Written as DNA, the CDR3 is TGTGCCAGCAGCCAACCCGGCAGGCCCTACGAGCAGTACTTC.

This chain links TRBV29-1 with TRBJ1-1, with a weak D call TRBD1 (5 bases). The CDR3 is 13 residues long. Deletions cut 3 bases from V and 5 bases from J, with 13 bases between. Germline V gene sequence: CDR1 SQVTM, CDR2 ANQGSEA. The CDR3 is CSVEAQGGTEAFF. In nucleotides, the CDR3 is TGCAGCGTTGAGGCCCAGGGAGGTACTGAAGCTTTCTTT.

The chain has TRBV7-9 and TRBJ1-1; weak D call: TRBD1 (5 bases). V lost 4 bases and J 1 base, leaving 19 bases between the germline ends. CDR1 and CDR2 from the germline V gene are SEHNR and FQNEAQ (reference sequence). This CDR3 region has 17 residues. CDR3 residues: CASSSRGGMGTNTEAFF. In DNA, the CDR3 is TGTGCCAGCAGCTCGCGGGGGGGGATGGGGACGAACACTGAAGCTTTCTTT.

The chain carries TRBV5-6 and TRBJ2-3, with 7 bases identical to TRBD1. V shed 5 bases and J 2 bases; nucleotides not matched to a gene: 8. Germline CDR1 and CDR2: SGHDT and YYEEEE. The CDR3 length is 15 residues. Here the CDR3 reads CASSSGTAFTDTQYF. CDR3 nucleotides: TGTGCCAGCAGTTCCGGGACAGCCTTCACAGATACGCAGTATTTT. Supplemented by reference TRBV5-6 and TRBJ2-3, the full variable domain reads DAGVTQSPTHLIKTRGQQVTLRCSPKSGHDTVSWYQQALGQGPQFIFQYYEEEERQRGNFPDRFSGHQFPNYSSELNVNALLLGDSALYLCASSSGTAFTDTQYFGPGTRLTVL.

CDR3 loop: CASSRTSGSYNEQFF. In DNA, the CDR3 is TGTGCCAGCAGCCGCACTAGCGGATCCTACAATGAGCAGTTCTTC. The J gene is TRBJ2-1, the V gene TRBV11-3; 8 bases line up with TRBD2. V lost 5 bases to trimming and J lost 1 base; unmatched junction nucleotides: 4. Germline V gene sequence: CDR1 SGHNT, CDR2 YENEEA. This CDR3 is 15 amino acids long.

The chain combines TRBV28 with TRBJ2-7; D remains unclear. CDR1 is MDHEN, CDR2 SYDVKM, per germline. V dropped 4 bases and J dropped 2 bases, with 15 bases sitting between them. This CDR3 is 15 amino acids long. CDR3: CASSSRLTWTYEQYF. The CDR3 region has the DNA TGTGCCAGCAGTTCTAGACTTACCTGGACCTACGAGCAGTACTTC.

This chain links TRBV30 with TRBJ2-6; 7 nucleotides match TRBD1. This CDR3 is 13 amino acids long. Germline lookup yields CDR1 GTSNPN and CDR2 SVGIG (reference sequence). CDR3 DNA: TGTGCACGAGACAGGGAAGGGGCCAACGTCCTGACTTTC. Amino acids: CARDREGANVLTF. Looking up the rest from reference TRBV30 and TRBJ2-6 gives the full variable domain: SQTIHQWPATLVQPVGSPLSLECTVEGTSNPNLYWYRQAAGRGLQLLFYSVGIGQISSEVPQNLSASRPQDRQFILSSKKLLLSDSGFYLCARDREGANVLTFGAGSRLTVL.

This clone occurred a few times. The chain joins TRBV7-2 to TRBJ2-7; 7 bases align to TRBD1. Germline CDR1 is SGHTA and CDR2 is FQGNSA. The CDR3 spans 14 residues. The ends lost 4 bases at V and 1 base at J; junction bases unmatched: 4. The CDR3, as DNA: TGTGCCAGCAGCTCGACAGGGATTTCCTACGAGCAGTACTTC. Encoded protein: CASSSTGISYEQYF.

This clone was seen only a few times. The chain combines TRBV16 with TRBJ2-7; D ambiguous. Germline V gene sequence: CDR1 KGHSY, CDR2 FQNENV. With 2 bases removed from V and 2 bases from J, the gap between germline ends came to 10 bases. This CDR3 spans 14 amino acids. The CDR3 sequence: CASSQPGRPYEQYF. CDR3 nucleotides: TGTGCCAGCAGCCAACCCGGCAGGCCCTACGAGCAGTACTTC.

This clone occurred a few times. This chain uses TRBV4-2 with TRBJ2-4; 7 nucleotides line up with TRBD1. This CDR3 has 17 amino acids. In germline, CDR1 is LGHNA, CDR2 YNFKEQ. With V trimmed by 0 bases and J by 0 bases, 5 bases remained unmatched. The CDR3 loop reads CASSQEGGKLAKNIQYF. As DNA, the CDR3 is TGTGCCAGCAGCCAAGAAGGGGGCAAATTAGCCAAAAACATTCAGTACTTC.

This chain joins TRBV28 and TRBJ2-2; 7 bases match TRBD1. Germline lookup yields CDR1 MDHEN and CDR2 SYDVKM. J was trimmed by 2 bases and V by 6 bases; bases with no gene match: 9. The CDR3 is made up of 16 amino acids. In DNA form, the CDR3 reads TGTGCCAGCAGCCAAAGACAGGGACAAAACACCGGGGAGCTGTTTTTT. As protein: CASSQRQGQNTGELFF.

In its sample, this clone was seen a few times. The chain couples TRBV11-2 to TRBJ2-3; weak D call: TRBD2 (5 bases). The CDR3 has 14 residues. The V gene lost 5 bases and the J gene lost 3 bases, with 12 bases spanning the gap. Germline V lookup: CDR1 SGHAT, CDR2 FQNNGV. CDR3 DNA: TGTGCCAGCAGCCCAGGACTTGGGACAGATACGCAGTATTTT. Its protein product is CASSPGLGTDTQYF.

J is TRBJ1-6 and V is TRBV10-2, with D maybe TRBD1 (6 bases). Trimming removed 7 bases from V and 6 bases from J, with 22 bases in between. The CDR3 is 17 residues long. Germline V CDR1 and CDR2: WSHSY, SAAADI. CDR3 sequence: CASTRGNWGSGNSPLHF. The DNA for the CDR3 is TGCGCCAGCACGAGGGGGAATTGGGGAAGTGGTAATTCACCCCTCCACTTT.

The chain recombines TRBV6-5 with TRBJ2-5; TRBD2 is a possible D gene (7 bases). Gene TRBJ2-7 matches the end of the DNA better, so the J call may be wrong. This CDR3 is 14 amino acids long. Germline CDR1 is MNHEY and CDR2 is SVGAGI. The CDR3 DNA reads TGTGCCAGCAGTTACGTCGGGGGGCTTAACGAGCAGTACTTC. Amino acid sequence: CASSYVGGLNEQYF.